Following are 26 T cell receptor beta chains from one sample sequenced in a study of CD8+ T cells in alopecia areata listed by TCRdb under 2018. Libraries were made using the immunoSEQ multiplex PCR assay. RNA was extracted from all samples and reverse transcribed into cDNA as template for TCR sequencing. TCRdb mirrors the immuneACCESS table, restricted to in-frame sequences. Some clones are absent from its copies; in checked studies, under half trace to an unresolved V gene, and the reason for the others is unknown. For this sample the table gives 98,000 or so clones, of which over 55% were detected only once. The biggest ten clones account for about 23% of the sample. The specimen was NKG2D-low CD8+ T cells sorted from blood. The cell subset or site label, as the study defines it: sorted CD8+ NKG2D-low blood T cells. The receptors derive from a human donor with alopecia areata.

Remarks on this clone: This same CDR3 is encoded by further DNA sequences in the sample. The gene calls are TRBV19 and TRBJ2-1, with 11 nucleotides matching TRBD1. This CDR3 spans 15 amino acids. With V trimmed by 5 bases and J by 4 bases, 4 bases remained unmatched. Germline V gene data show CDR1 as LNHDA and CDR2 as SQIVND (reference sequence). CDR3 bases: TGTGCCAGTAGTCCCGGGACAGGGGGATACAATGAGCAGTTCTTC. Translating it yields CASSPGTGGYNEQFF.

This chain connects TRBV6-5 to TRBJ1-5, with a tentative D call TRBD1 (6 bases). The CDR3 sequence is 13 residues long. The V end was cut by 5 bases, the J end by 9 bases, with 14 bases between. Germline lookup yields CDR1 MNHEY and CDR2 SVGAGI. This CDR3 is CASSTGTEGPQHF. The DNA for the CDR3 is TGTGCCAGCAGTACAGGGACGGAGGGGCCCCAGCATTTT.

The CDR3 here is CASSREGQGLKTQYF. CDR3 DNA sequence: TGTGCCAGCAGCCGAGAGGGACAGGGGCTGAAGACCCAGTACTTC. J is TRBJ2-5 and V is TRBV13, with 10 bases fitting TRBD1. After removal of 5 bases from V and 6 bases from J, the junction contained 9 bases not matched to a gene. CDR3 size: 15 residues. CDR1 and CDR2 (germline): PRHDT, FYEKMQ (reference sequence).

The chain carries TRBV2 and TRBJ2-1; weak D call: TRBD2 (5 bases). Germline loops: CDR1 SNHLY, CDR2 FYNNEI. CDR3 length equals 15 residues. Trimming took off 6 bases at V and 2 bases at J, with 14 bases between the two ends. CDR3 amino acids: CASRLGFRPYNEQFF. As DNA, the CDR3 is TGTGCCAGCAGACTAGGGTTTAGGCCCTACAATGAGCAGTTCTTC.

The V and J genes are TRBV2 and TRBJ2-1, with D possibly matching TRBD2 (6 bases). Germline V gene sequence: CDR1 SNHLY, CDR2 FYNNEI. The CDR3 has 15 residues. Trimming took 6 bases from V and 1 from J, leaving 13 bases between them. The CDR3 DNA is TGTGCCAGCAGAGAGGCGGGGAGGTCCTACAATGAGCAGTTCTTC. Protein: CASREAGRSYNEQFF. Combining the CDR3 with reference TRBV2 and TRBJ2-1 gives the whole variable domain EPEVTQTPSHQVTQMGQEVILRCVPISNHLYFYWYRQILGQKVEFLVSFYNNEISEKSEIFDDQFSVERPDGSNFTLKIRSTKLEDSAMYFCASREAGRSYNEQFFGPGTRLTVL.

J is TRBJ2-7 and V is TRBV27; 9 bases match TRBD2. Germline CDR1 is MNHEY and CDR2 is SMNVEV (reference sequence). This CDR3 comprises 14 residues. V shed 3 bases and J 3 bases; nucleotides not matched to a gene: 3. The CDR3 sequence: CASSLPSGNYEQYF. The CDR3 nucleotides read TGTGCCAGCAGTTTGCCTAGCGGGAACTACGAGCAGTACTTC.

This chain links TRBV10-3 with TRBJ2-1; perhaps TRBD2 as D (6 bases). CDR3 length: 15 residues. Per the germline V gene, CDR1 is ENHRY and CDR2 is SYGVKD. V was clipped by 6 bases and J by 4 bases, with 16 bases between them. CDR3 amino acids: CAISPTEGVYNEQFF. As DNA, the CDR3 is TGTGCCATCAGCCCGACGGAGGGCGTATACAATGAGCAGTTCTTC.

The DNA for the CDR3 is TGTGCCAGCAGCCGAACGCTAGCGAACGAGCAGTACTTC. Protein sequence: CASSRTLANEQYF. The chain has TRBV28 and TRBJ2-7, with D possibly matching TRBD2 (6 bases). CDR3 length equals 13 residues. Trimming took off 6 bases at V and 5 bases at J, with 14 bases between the two ends. Germline lookup yields CDR1 MDHEN and CDR2 SYDVKM. The variable domain in full, with the rest retrieved from reference TRBV28 and TRBJ2-7, is DVKVTQSSRYLVKRTGEKVFLECVQDMDHENMFWYRQDPGLGLRLIYFSYDVKMKEKGDIPEGYSVSREKKERFSLILESASTNQTSMYLCASSRTLANEQYFGPGTRLTVT.

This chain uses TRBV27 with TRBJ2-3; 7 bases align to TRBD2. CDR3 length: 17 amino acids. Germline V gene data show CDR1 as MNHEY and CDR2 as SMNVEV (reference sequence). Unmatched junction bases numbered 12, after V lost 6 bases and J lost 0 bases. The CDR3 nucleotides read TGTGCCAGCAGCCTCACCGGGGGGATCGCTAGCACAGATACGCAGTATTTT. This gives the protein CASSLTGGIASTDTQYF.

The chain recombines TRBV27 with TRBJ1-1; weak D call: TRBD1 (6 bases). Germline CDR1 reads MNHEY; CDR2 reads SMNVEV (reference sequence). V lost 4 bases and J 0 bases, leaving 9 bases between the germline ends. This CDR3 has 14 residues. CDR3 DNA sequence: TGTGCCAGCAGTTCAGGGGCGGTGAACACTGAAGCTTTCTTT. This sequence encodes CASSSGAVNTEAFF.

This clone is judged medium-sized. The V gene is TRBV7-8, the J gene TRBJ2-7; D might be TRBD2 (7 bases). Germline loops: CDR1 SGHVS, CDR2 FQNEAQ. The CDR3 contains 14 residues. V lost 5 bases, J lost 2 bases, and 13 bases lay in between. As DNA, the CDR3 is TGTGCCAGCAGCCCTGGGGGGGCGACCTACGAGCAGTACTTC. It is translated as CASSPGGATYEQYF.

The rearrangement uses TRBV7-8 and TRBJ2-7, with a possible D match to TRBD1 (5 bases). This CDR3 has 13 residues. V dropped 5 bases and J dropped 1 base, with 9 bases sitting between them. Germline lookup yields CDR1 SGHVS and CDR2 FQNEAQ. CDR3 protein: CASSPGQSYEQYF. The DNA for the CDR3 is TGTGCCAGCAGCCCAGGACAATCCTACGAGCAGTACTTC.

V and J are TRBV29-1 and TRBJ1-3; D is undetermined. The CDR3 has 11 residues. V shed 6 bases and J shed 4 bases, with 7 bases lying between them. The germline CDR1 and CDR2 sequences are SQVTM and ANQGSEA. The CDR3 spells CSVPAGNTIYF. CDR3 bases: TGCAGCGTCCCTGCCGGAAACACCATATATTTT.

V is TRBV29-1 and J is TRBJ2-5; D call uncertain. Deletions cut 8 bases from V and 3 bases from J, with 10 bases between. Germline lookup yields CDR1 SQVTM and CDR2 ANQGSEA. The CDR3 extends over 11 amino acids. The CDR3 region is CSTYYEETQYF. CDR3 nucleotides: TGCAGCACCTATTATGAAGAGACCCAGTACTTC.

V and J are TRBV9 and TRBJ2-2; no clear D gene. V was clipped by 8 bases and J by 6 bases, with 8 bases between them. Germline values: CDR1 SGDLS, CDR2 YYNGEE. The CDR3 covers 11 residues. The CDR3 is CASEVAGELFF. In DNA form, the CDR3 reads TGTGCCAGTGAGGTGGCCGGGGAGCTGTTTTTT.

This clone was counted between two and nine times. This CDR3 is CASSMGGPEAFF. The DNA of the CDR3 is TGTGCCAGCAGCATGGGGGGCCCTGAAGCTTTCTTT. The chain combines TRBV13 with TRBJ1-1; D is perhaps TRBD1 (6 bases). V lost 5 bases and J lost 6, with 10 bases in between. CDR3 length: 12 residues. Germline V gene lookup returns CDR1 PRHDT and CDR2 FYEKMQ (reference sequence). The full variable domain, completed using reference TRBV13 and TRBJ1-1, is AAGVIQSPRHLIKEKRETATLKCYPIPRHDTVYWYQQGPGQDPQFLISFYEKMQSDKGSIPDRFSAQQFSDYHSELNMSSLELGDSALYFCASSMGGPEAFFGQGTRLTVV.

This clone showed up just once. CDR3 residues: CASSLWLVADRSGANVLTF. In nucleotides, the CDR3 is TGTGCCAGCAGCTTATGGCTGGTAGCAGACCGCTCTGGGGCCAACGTCCTGACTTTC. This chain uses TRBV7-8 with TRBJ2-6; D is unclear. The germline V gene encodes CDR1 SGHVS and CDR2 FQNEAQ. V lost 2 bases and J lost 0, with 17 bases in between. CDR3 length: 19 residues.

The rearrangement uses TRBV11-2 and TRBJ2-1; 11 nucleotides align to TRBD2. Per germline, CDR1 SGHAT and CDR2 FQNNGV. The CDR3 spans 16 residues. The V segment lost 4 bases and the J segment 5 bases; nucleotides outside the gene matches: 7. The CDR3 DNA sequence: TGTGCCAGCAGCTCGACTAGCGGGATGGGTAACAATGAGCAGTTCTTC. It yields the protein CASSSTSGMGNNEQFF.

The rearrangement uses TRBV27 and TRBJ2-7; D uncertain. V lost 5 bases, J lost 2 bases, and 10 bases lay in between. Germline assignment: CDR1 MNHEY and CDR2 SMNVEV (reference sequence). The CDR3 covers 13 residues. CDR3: CASSPQMAYEQYF. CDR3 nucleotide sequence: TGTGCCAGCAGTCCCCAGATGGCCTACGAGCAGTACTTC.

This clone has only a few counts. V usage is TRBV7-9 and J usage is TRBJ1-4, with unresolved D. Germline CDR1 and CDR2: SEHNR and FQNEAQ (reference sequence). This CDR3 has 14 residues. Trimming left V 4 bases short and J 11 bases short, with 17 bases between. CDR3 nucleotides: TGTGCCAGCAGCTCTTTCGGCCCGACTACTAAACTGTTTTTT. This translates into CASSSFGPTTKLFF.

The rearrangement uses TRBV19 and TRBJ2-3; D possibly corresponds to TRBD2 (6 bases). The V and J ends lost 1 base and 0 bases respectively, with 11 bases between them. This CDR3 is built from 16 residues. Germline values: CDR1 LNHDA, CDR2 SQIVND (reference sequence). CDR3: CASSIAGGWSTDTQYF. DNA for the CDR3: TGTGCCAGTAGTATAGCCGGGGGATGGAGCACAGATACGCAGTATTTT. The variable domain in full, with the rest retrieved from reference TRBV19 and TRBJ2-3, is DGGITQSPKYLFRKEGQNVTLSCEQNLNHDAMYWYRQDPGQGLRLIYYSQIVNDFQKGDIAEGYSVSREKKESFPLTVTSAQKNPTAFYLCASSIAGGWSTDTQYFGPGTRLTVL.

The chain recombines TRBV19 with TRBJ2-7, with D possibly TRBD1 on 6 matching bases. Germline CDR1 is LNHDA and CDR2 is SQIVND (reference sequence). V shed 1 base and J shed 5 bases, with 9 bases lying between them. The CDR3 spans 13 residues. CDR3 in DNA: TGTGCCAGTAGTATAGGGGGGCTGGACGAGCAGTACTTC. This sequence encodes CASSIGGLDEQYF.

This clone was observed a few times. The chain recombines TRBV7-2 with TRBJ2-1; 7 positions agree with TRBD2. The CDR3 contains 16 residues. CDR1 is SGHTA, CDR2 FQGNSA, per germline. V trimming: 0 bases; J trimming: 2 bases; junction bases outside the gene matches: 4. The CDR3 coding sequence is TGTGCCAGCAGCTTAGCGGGGGGGATCCCCTACAATGAGCAGTTCTTC. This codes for CASSLAGGIPYNEQFF.

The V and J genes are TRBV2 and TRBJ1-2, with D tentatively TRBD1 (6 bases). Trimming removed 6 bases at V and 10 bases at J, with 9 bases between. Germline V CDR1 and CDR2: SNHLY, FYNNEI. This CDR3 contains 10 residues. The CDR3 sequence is CASRGAVYTF. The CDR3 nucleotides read TGTGCCAGCAGGGGGGCCGTCTACACCTTC.

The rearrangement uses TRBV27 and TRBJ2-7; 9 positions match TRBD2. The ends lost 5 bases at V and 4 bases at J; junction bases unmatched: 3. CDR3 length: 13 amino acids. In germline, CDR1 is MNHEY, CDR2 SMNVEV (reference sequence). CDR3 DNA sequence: TGTGCCAGCAGTAGCGGGAGGATTTACGAGCAGTACTTC. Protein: CASSSGRIYEQYF.

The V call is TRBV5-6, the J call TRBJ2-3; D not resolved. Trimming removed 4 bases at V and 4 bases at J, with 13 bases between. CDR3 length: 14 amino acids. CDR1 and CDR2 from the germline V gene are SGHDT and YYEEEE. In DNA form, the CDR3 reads TGTGCCAGCAGCCCTTGGGCTACGGCAGATACGCAGTATTTT. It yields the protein CASSPWATADTQYF.